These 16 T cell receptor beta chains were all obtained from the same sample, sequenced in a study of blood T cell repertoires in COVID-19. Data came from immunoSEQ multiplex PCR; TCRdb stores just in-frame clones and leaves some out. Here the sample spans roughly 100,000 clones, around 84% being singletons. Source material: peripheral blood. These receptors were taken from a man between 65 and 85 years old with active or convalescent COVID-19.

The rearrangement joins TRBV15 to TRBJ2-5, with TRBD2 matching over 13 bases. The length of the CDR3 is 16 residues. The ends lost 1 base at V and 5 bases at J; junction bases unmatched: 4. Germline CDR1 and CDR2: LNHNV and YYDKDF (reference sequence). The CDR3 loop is CATSRGTSGGVETQYF. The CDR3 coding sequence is TGTGCCACCAGCAGAGGGACTAGCGGGGGTGTGGAGACCCAGTACTTC.

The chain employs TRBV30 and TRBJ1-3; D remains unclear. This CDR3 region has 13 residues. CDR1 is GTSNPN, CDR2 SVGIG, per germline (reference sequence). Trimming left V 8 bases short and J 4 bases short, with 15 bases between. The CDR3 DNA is TGTGCCGGAACCGGGTACACAGGAAACACCATATATTTT. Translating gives CAGTGYTGNTIYF.

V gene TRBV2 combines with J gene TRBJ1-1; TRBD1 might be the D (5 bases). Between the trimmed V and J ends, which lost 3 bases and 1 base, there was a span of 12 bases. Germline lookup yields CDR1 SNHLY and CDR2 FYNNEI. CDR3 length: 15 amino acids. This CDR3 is CASSDQGSGNTEAFF. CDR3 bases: TGTGCCAGCAGTGACCAGGGTTCGGGGAACACTGAAGCTTTCTTT.

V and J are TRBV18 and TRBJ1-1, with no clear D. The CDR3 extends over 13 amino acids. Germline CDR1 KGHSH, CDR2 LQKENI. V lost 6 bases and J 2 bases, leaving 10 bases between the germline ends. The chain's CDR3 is CASSPTRNTEAFF. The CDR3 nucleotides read TGTGCCAGCTCCCCCACTCGAAACACTGAAGCTTTCTTT.

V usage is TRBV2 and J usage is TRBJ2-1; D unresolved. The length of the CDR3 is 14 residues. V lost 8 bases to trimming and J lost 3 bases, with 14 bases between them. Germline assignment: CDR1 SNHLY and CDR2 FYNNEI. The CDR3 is CASGGASGYNEQFF. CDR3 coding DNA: TGTGCCAGCGGTGGCGCCTCCGGCTACAATGAGCAGTTCTTC.

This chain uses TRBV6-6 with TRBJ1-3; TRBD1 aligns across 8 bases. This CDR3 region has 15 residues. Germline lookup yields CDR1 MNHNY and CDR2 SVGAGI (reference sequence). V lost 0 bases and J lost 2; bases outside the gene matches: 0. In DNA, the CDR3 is TGTGCCAGCAGTTACTCGACAGGGGCTGGAAACACCATATATTTT. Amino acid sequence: CASSYSTGAGNTIYF.

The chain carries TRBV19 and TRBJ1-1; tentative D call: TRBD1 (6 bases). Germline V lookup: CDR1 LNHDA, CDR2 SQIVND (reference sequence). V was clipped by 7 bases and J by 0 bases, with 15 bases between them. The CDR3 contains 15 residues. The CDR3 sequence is CASTLGRGMNTEAFF. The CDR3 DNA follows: TGTGCCAGTACTCTAGGGAGGGGGATGAACACTGAAGCTTTCTTT.

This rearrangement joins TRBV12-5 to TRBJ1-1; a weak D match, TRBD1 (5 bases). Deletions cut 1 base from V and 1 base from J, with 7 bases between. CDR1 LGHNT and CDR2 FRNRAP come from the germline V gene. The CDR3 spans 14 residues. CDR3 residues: CASGLGQPNTEAFF. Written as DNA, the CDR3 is TGTGCTAGTGGTTTGGGACAGCCGAACACTGAAGCTTTCTTT.

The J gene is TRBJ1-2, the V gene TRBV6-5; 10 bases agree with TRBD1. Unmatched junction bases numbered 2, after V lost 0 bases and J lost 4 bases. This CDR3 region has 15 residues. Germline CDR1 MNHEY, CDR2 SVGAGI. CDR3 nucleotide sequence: TGTGCCAGCAGTTACTCGACAGGGGGCGGCTATGGCTACACCTTC. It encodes CASSYSTGGGYGYTF.

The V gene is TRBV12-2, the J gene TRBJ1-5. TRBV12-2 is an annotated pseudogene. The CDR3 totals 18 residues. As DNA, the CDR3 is TGTGCAAGTCGCTTAGCGTACGGGGAAACCCCACACAATCAGCCCCAGCATTTT. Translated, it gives CASRLAYGETPHNQPQHF.

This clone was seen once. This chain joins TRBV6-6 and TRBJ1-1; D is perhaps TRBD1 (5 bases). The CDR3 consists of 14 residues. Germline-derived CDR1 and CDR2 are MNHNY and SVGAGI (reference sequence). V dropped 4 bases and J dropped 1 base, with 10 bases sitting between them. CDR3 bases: TGTGCCAGCAGTTCCACGACAGCGAACACTGAAGCTTTCTTT. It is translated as CASSSTTANTEAFF.

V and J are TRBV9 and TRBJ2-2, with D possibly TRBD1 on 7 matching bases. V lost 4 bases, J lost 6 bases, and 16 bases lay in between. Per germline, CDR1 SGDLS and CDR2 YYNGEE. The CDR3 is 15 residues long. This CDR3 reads CASSPRRDSPGELFF. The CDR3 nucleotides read TGTGCCAGCAGCCCCAGGCGGGACAGCCCCGGGGAGCTGTTTTTT.

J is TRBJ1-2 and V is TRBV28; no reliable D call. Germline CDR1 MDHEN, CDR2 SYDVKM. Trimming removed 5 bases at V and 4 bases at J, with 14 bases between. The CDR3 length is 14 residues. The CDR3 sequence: CASSPTSHSYGYTF. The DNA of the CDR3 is TGTGCCAGCAGTCCGACAAGTCATTCCTATGGCTACACCTTC.

The CDR3 bases are TGTGCCAGCAGTTTAGGTGCTAGCGGGGGGCAAGAGACCCAGTACTTC. It is translated as CASSLGASGGQETQYF. The chain uses TRBV28 and TRBJ2-5, with 11 bases that match TRBD2. Trimming removed 2 bases from V and 2 bases from J; junction bases left unmatched: 4. The CDR3 is 16 amino acids. Germline lookup yields CDR1 MDHEN and CDR2 SYDVKM.

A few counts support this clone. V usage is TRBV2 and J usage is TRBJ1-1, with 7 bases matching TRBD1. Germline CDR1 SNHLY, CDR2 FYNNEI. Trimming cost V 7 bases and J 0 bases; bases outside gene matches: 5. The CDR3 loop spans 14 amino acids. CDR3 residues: CASTPTGMNTEAFF. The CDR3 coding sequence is TGTGCCAGCACTCCGACAGGGATGAACACTGAAGCTTTCTTT.

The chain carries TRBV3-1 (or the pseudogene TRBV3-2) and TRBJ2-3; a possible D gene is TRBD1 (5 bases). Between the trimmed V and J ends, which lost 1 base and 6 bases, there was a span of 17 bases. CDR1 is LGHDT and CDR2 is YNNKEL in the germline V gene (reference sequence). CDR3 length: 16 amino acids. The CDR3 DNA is TGTGCCAGCAGCCAAGGCGGACAAGGCTCTGGGGATACGCAGTATTTT. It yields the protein CASSQGGQGSGDTQYF.